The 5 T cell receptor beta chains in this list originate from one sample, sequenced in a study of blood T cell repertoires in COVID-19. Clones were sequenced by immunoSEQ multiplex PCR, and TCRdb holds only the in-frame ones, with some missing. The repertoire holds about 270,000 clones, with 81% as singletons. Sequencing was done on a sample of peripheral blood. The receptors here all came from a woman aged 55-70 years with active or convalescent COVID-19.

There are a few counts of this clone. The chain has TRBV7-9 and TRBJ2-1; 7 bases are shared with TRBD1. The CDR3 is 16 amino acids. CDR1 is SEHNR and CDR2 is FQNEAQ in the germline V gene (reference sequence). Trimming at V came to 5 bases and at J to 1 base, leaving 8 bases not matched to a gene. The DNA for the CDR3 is TGTGCCAGCAGCAACGGTGGGGGACAGTCCTACAATGAGCAGTTCTTC. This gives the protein CASSNGGGQSYNEQFF.

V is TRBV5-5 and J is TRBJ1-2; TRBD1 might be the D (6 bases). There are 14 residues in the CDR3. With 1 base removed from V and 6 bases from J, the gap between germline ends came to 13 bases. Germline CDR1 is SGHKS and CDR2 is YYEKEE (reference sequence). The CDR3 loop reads CASSLWGLGNGYTF. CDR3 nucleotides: TGTGCCAGCAGCTTGTGGGGGCTTGGGAATGGCTACACCTTC.

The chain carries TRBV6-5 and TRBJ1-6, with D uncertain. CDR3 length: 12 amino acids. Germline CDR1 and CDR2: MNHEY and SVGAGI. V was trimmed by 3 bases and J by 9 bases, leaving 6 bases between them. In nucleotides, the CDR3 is TGTGCCAGCAGTTATACGGGTTCACCCCTCCACTTT. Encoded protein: CASSYTGSPLHF.

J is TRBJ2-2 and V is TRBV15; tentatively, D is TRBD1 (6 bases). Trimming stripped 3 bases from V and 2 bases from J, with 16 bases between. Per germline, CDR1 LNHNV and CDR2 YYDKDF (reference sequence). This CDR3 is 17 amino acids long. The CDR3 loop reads CATSRGRTGPNTGELFF. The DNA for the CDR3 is TGTGCCACCAGCAGGGGGAGAACAGGGCCTAACACCGGGGAGCTGTTTTTT.

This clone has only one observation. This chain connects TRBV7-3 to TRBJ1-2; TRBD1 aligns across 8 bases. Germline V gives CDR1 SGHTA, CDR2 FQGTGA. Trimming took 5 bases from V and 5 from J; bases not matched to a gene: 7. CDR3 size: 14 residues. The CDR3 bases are TGTGCCAGCAGCCCGGACAGGGAGGGGTATGGCTACACCTTC. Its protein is CASSPDREGYGYTF.